A selection of T cell receptor beta chains follows, all from one sample in a study of blood T cell repertoires in COVID-19. Method: immunoSEQ multiplex PCR; TCRdb's copy keeps in-frame clones and lacks some. The sample yields under 75,000 clones, around nine tenths seen once. The sample comprised peripheral blood. These receptors all come from an elderly woman with active COVID-19. Each CDR3 is given with its conserved first and last residue. Each record gives: D gene, clone size, J gene, V gene, CDR3 protein, CDR3 DNA. A D gene is named only where the DNA matches it firmly. Only part of the rows carry a size: once, few, many, or a class if the clone is expanded.

d_call: TRBD1
clone_size: .
j_call: TRBJ1-1
v_call: TRBV4-2
cdr3_aa: CASSPRQGAEAFF
cdr3_nt: TGTGCCAGCAGCCCAAGACAGGGGGCTGAAGCTTTCTTT

d_call: TRBD2
clone_size: .
j_call: TRBJ2-3
v_call: TRBV19
cdr3_aa: CASSSRASGGDTQYF
cdr3_nt: TGTGCCAGTAGTAGTAGGGCTAGCGGGGGTGATACGCAGTATTTT

d_call: TRBD2
clone_size: .
j_call: TRBJ2-5
v_call: TRBV27
cdr3_aa: CASSLGLAGGPGTQYF
cdr3_nt: TGTGCCAGCAGTTTAGGACTAGCGGGGGGGCCGGGGACCCAGTACTTC

d_call: .
clone_size: .
j_call: TRBJ1-6
v_call: TRBV5-8
cdr3_aa: CASATDSISYNSPLHF
cdr3_nt: TGTGCCAGCGCCACTGACAGTATCTCCTATAATTCACCCCTCCACTTT

d_call: .
clone_size: .
j_call: TRBJ1-5
v_call: TRBV30
cdr3_aa: CAWSTGWQPQHF
cdr3_nt: TGTGCCTGGAGTACGGGGTGGCAGCCCCAGCATTTT

d_call: TRBD2
clone_size: .
j_call: TRBJ2-3
v_call: TRBV10-2
cdr3_aa: CASRAGLATDTQYF
cdr3_nt: TGCGCCAGCAGAGCGGGACTAGCCACAGATACGCAGTATTTT

d_call: .
clone_size: .
j_call: TRBJ1-4
v_call: TRBV29-1
cdr3_aa: CSVVRQNNEKLFF
cdr3_nt: TGCAGCGTTGTGCGGCAGAATAATGAAAAACTGTTTTTT

d_call: TRBD1
clone_size: .
j_call: TRBJ1-3
v_call: TRBV3-1/TRBV3-2
cdr3_aa: CASSPRGAASTIYF
cdr3_nt: TGTGCCAGCAGCCCCAGGGGGGCAGCCTCCACCATATATTTT

d_call: TRBD2
clone_size: once
j_call: TRBJ2-1
v_call: TRBV7-9
cdr3_aa: CASSLGTSGGPDNEQFF
cdr3_nt: TGTGCCAGCAGCCTAGGGACTAGCGGGGGGCCAGACAATGAGCAGTTCTTC

d_call: TRBD1
clone_size: .
j_call: TRBJ2-1
v_call: TRBV6-5
cdr3_aa: CATRARDRGGDEQFF
cdr3_nt: TGTGCCACCCGGGCCAGGGACAGGGGAGGCGATGAGCAGTTCTTC

d_call: TRBD1
clone_size: .
j_call: TRBJ1-1
v_call: TRBV7-8
cdr3_aa: CASSRTGGVGTEAFF
cdr3_nt: TGTGCCAGCAGCCGCACAGGGGGCGTGGGCACTGAAGCTTTCTTT

d_call: .
clone_size: once
j_call: TRBJ1-4
v_call: TRBV19
cdr3_aa: CASSITRGDEKLFF
cdr3_nt: TGTGCCAGTAGTATTACGCGGGGAGATGAAAAACTGTTTTTT

d_call: TRBD1
clone_size: .
j_call: TRBJ2-2
v_call: TRBV25-1
cdr3_aa: CASITGDQNTGELFF
cdr3_nt: TGTGCCAGCATTACAGGGGATCAGAACACCGGGGAGCTGTTTTTT

d_call: TRBD1
clone_size: .
j_call: TRBJ2-3
v_call: TRBV12-5
cdr3_aa: CASGLGQGADTQYF
cdr3_nt: TGTGCTAGTGGTCTAGGACAGGGGGCAGATACGCAGTATTTT

d_call: TRBD2
clone_size: .
j_call: TRBJ2-3
v_call: TRBV5-4
cdr3_aa: CASSPGLANTDTQYF
cdr3_nt: TGTGCCAGCAGCCCGGGACTAGCGAACACAGATACGCAGTATTTT

d_call: .
clone_size: .
j_call: TRBJ2-7
v_call: TRBV5-6
cdr3_aa: CASSRAQGYEQYF
cdr3_nt: TGTGCCAGCAGCCGAGCACAGGGCTACGAGCAGTACTTC

d_call: .
clone_size: .
j_call: TRBJ1-4
v_call: TRBV5-6
cdr3_aa: CASSRTDMYEKLFF
cdr3_nt: TGTGCCAGCAGCCGGACTGATATGTACGAAAAACTGTTTTTT

d_call: .
clone_size: .
j_call: TRBJ1-2
v_call: TRBV11-2
cdr3_aa: CASSLAWRGGYTF
cdr3_nt: TGTGCCAGCAGCTTAGCTTGGAGGGGAGGCTACACCTTC

d_call: TRBD2
clone_size: few
j_call: TRBJ2-7
v_call: TRBV7-8
cdr3_aa: CASSLYGLAGVYQDF
cdr3_nt: TGTGCCAGCAGCTTATACGGACTAGCGGGGGTCTACCAGGACTTC

d_call: .
clone_size: .
j_call: TRBJ2-1
v_call: TRBV7-2
cdr3_aa: CASSLKIDNEQFF
cdr3_nt: TGTGCCAGCAGCTTAAAAATCGACAATGAGCAGTTCTTC

d_call: TRBD2
clone_size: .
j_call: TRBJ2-1
v_call: TRBV6-2/TRBV6-3
cdr3_aa: CASSQLAGRGEQFF
cdr3_nt: TGTGCCAGCAGCCAACTAGCGGGTCGGGGAGAGCAGTTCTTC

d_call: TRBD2
clone_size: .
j_call: TRBJ2-5
v_call: TRBV5-1
cdr3_aa: CASSDTSGGETQYF
cdr3_nt: TGCGCCAGCAGCGATACTAGCGGGGGGGAGACCCAGTACTTC

d_call: .
clone_size: .
j_call: TRBJ2-1
v_call: TRBV5-1
cdr3_aa: CASSLGTKRVAYNEQFF
cdr3_nt: TGCGCCAGCAGCTTGGGGACAAAGCGGGTAGCCTACAATGAGCAGTTCTTC

d_call: TRBD1
clone_size: .
j_call: TRBJ1-5
v_call: TRBV4-2
cdr3_aa: CASSQDGQAINQPQHF
cdr3_nt: TGTGCCAGCAGCCAAGACGGACAGGCCATCAATCAGCCCCAGCATTTT

d_call: TRBD2
clone_size: .
j_call: TRBJ2-7
v_call: TRBV5-4
cdr3_aa: CASSLSSGGPSYEQYF
cdr3_nt: TGTGCCAGCAGCTTAAGCAGCGGGGGTCCGTCCTACGAGCAGTACTTC

d_call: .
clone_size: .
j_call: TRBJ2-7
v_call: TRBV9
cdr3_aa: CASSVGGDTGVYEQYF
cdr3_nt: TGTGCCAGCAGCGTAGGAGGGGACACAGGAGTCTACGAGCAGTACTTC

d_call: TRBD2
clone_size: .
j_call: TRBJ2-5
v_call: TRBV10-3
cdr3_aa: CAISATSVLQETQYF
cdr3_nt: TGTGCCATCAGTGCAACTAGCGTACTCCAAGAGACCCAGTACTTC

d_call: .
clone_size: .
j_call: TRBJ2-1
v_call: TRBV7-6
cdr3_aa: CASSFHPNSNEQFF
cdr3_nt: TGTGCCAGCAGCTTTCACCCCAACTCCAATGAGCAGTTCTTC

d_call: .
clone_size: .
j_call: TRBJ2-3
v_call: TRBV9
cdr3_aa: CASSVDTSTDTQYF
cdr3_nt: TGTGCCAGCAGCGTAGACACAAGCACAGATACGCAGTATTTT

d_call: .
clone_size: .
j_call: TRBJ2-5
v_call: TRBV5-1
cdr3_aa: CASSLYSGPLQETQYF
cdr3_nt: TGCGCCAGCAGCTTGTACAGCGGGCCCCTCCAAGAGACCCAGTACTTC

d_call: .
clone_size: once
j_call: TRBJ1-6
v_call: TRBV20-1
cdr3_aa: CSASRGDSYLHF
cdr3_nt: TGCAGTGCTAGTAGGGGCGACAGTTACCTCCACTTT

d_call: TRBD2
clone_size: .
j_call: TRBJ2-3
v_call: TRBV5-4
cdr3_aa: CASSLGGRTDTQYF
cdr3_nt: TGTGCCAGCAGCTTGGGCGGGAGGACAGATACGCAGTATTTT

d_call: .
clone_size: .
j_call: TRBJ1-2
v_call: TRBV7-6
cdr3_aa: CASSLGPGENYGYTF
cdr3_nt: TGTGCCAGCAGCTTAGGGCCAGGGGAAAACTATGGCTACACCTTC

d_call: TRBD2
clone_size: .
j_call: TRBJ2-7
v_call: TRBV10-3
cdr3_aa: CAIRQSGGRYEQYF
cdr3_nt: TGTGCCATCAGGCAAAGCGGGGGTCGGTACGAGCAGTACTTC

d_call: .
clone_size: .
j_call: TRBJ2-3
v_call: TRBV4-3
cdr3_aa: CASSPLGVSTDTQYF
cdr3_nt: TGCGCCAGCAGCCCCCTAGGGGTGAGCACAGATACGCAGTATTTT

d_call: .
clone_size: .
j_call: TRBJ1-1
v_call: TRBV6-5
cdr3_aa: CASSYQITEHTEAFF
cdr3_nt: TGTGCCAGCAGTTATCAGATCACAGAGCACACTGAAGCTTTCTTT

d_call: TRBD1
clone_size: .
j_call: TRBJ1-5
v_call: TRBV6-1
cdr3_aa: CASSETGGGFRQPQHF
cdr3_nt: TGTGCCAGCAGTGAAACAGGGGGAGGGTTCAGGCAGCCCCAGCATTTT

d_call: TRBD2
clone_size: .
j_call: TRBJ2-7
v_call: TRBV5-1
cdr3_aa: CASSLFLAGVEQYF
cdr3_nt: TGCGCCAGCAGCTTGTTTCTAGCGGGGGTCGAGCAGTACTTC

d_call: TRBD2
clone_size: .
j_call: TRBJ2-3
v_call: TRBV15
cdr3_aa: CATSRGTGGATDTQYF
cdr3_nt: TGTGCCACCAGCAGAGGGACCGGGGGGGCCACAGATACGCAGTATTTT

d_call: TRBD2
clone_size: once
j_call: TRBJ2-3
v_call: TRBV4-2
cdr3_aa: CASSQDNSGGAADTQYF
cdr3_nt: TGTGCCAGCAGCCAAGACAATAGCGGGGGGGCCGCAGATACGCAGTATTTT

d_call: TRBD2
clone_size: .
j_call: TRBJ2-3
v_call: TRBV9
cdr3_aa: CASSATSGGTDTQYF
cdr3_nt: TGTGCCAGCAGTGCAACTAGCGGGGGTACAGATACGCAGTATTTT

d_call: TRBD2
clone_size: .
j_call: TRBJ2-1
v_call: TRBV25-1
cdr3_aa: CASSEYGVAGGHEQFF
cdr3_nt: TGTGCCAGCAGTGAATATGGAGTAGCGGGGGGGCACGAGCAGTTCTTC

d_call: TRBD2
clone_size: .
j_call: TRBJ2-7
v_call: TRBV19
cdr3_aa: CASSISLAGGYEQYF
cdr3_nt: TGTGCCAGTAGTATCTCGCTAGCGGGGGGCTACGAGCAGTACTTC

d_call: .
clone_size: .
j_call: TRBJ2-6
v_call: TRBV11-2
cdr3_aa: CASSIPPGSGANVLTF
cdr3_nt: TGTGCCAGCAGTATACCCCCGGGCTCTGGGGCCAACGTCCTGACTTTC

d_call: .
clone_size: .
j_call: TRBJ2-3
v_call: TRBV4-2
cdr3_aa: CASSQEGGRNARDTDTQYF
cdr3_nt: TGTGCCAGCAGCCAAGAGGGAGGCAGAAACGCCCGCGACACAGATACGCAGTATTTT

d_call: .
clone_size: .
j_call: TRBJ1-2
v_call: TRBV6-5
cdr3_aa: CASSYPGGYGYTF
cdr3_nt: TGTGCCAGCAGTTACCCGGGGGGGTATGGCTACACCTTC